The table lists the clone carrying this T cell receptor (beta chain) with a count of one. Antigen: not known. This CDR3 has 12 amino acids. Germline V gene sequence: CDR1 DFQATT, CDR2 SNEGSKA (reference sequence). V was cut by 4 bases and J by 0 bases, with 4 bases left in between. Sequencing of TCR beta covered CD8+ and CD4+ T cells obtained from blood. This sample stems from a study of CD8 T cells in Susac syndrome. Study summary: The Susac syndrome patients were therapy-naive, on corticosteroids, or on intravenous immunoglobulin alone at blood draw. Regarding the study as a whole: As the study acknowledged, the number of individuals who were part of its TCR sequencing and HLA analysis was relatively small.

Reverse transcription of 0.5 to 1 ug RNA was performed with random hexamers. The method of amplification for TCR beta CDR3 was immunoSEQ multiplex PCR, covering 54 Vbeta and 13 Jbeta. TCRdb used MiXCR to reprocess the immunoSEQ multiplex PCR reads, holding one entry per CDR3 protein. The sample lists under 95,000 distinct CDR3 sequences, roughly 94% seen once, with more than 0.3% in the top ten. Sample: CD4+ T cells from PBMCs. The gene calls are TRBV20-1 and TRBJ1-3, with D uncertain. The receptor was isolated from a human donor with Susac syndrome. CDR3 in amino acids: CSATPSGNTIYF. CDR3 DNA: TGCAGTGCTACTCCCTCTGGAAACACCATATATTTT.